The entry that follows covers one T cell receptor (beta chain) sequence. The source of the sample is a study of blood T cell repertoires in COVID-19. Study information: COVID-19 samples from acute and convalescent phases originated in the United States, Italy and Spain.

Clones were sequenced by immunoSEQ multiplex PCR, and TCRdb holds only the in-frame ones, with some missing. The sample holds some 140,000 clones; 70% to 85% are singletons and the top ten take over 2.5%. The sequenced sample was peripheral blood. This receptor was obtained from a woman of 80 years or more with acute or convalescent COVID-19.

CDR3 sequence: CASSFNPTQVNTEAFF. As DNA, the CDR3 is TGTGCCAGCAGCTTCAACCCGACGCAGGTGAACACTGAAGCTTTCTTT. The chain links TRBV11-2 to TRBJ1-1; no definite D call. V lost 3 bases, J lost 0 bases, and 14 bases lay in between. The CDR3 has 16 amino acids. Per the germline V gene, CDR1 is SGHAT and CDR2 is FQNNGV.